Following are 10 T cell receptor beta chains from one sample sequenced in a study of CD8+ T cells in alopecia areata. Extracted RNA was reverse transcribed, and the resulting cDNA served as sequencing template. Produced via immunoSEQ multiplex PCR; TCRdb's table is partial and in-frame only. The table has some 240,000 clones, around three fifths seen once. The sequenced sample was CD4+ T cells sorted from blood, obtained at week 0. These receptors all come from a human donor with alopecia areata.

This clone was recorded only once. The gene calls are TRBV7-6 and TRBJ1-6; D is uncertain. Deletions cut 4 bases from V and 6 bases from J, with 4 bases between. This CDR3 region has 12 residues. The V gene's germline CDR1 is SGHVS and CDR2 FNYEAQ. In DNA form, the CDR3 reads TGTGCCAGCAGCTACCCTAATTCACCCCTCCACTTT. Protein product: CASSYPNSPLHF.

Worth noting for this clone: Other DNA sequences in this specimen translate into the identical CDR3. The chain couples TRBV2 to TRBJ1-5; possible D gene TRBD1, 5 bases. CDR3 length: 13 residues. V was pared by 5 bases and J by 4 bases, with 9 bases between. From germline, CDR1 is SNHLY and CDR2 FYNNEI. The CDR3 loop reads CASSPEGNQPQHF. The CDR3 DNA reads TGTGCCAGCAGTCCCGAGGGGAATCAGCCCCAGCATTTT.

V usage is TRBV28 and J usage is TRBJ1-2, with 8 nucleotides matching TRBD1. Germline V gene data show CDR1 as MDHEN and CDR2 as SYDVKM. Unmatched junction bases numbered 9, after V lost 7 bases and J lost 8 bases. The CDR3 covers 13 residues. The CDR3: CASKPDRARGYTF. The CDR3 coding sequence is TGTGCCAGCAAGCCGGACAGGGCGCGGGGCTACACCTTC.

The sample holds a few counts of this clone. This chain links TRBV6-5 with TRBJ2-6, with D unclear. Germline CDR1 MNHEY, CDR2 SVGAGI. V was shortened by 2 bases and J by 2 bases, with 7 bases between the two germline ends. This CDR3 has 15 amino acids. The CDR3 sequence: CASSYGETGANVLTF. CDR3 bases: TGTGCCAGCAGTTACGGAGAAACTGGGGCCAACGTCCTGACTTTC.

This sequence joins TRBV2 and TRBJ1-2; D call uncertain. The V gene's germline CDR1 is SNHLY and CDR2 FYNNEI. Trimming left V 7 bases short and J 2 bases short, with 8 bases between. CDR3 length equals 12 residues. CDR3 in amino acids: CASTGKNYGYTF. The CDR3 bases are TGTGCCAGCACGGGCAAAAACTATGGCTACACCTTC.

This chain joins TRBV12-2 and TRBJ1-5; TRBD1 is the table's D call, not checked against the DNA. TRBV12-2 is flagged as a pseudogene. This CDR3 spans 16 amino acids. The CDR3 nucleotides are TGTGCAAGTCGCGTAAAGACAGGGGTTGGGAATCAGCCCCAGCATTTT. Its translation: CASRVKTGVGNQPQHF.

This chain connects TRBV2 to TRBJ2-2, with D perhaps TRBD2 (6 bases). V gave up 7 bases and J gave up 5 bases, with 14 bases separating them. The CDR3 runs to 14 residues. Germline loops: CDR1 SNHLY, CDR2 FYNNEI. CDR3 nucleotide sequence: TGTGCCAGCACCCGGGACTGGACTACCGGGGAGCTGTTTTTT. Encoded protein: CASTRDWTTGELFF.

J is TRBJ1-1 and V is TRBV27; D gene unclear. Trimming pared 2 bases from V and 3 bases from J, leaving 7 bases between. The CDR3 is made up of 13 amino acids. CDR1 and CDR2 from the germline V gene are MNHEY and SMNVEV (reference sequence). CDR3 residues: CASSLAADTEAFF. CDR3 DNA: TGTGCCAGCAGTTTAGCAGCTGACACTGAAGCTTTCTTT.

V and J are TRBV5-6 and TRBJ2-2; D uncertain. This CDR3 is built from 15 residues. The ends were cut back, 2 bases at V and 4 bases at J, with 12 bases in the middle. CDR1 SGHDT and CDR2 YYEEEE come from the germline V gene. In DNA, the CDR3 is TGTGCCAGCAGCTTACCTATGTTGAGCACCGGGGAGCTGTTTTTT. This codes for CASSLPMLSTGELFF.

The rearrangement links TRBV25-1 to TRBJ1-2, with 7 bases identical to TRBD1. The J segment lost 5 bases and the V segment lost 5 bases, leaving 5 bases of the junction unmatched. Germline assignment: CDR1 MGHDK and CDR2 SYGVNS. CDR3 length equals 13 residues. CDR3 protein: CASSRPGGYGYTF. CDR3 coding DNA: TGTGCCAGCAGTCGGCCAGGGGGATATGGCTACACCTTC.